The 8 T cell receptor beta chains below all came from one sample that was sequenced in a study of shared clonotypes between healthy human individuals (dated by TCRdb to between 2020 and 2021). To prepare the library, the immunoSEQ multiplex PCR assay was applied. TCRdb retrieved this table from immuneACCESS and kept in-frame rearrangements only. Not all clones are present; in checked studies, unresolved V genes account for under half, and no reason is known for the remainder. The sample data list roughly 2.5 million clones, and approximately 94% of these were observed just once. The top ten clonotypes cover roughly 0.15% of the sample. The sequencing input was naive CD4+ T cells sorted from blood. In light of the paper, this sample's cell subset or site label describes: CD45RA+ positively selected. Receptors originate from a man aged 18-30 years in good health.

The V call is TRBV18, the J call TRBJ1-6; D not resolved. With 2 bases removed from V and 8 bases from J, the gap between germline ends came to 13 bases. CDR1 KGHSH and CDR2 LQKENI come from the germline V gene. The CDR3 runs 15 residues. The CDR3 region has the DNA TGTGCCAGCTCACCAAGGACCTCGGAGTATTCACCCCTCCACTTT. This gives the protein CASSPRTSEYSPLHF.

This clone came up once. CDR3 coding DNA: TGCGCCAGCAGCCAGCAGGGACAGTCAGAGACCCAGTACTTC. Translating it yields CASSQQGQSETQYF. This sequence joins TRBV4-1 and TRBJ2-5; 7 bases align to TRBD1. Trimming at V came to 3 bases and at J to 4 bases, leaving 5 bases not matched to a gene. The CDR3 has 14 residues. Germline V CDR1 and CDR2: MGHRA, YSYEKL.

About this clone: Other DNA sequences in the sample encode the same CDR3. This chain uses TRBV7-3 with TRBJ2-3; 9 bases match TRBD1. This CDR3 is built from 15 residues. Germline V gene data show CDR1 as SGHTA and CDR2 as FQGTGA. With 0 bases clipped from V and 3 bases from J, the junction kept 1 base outside the gene matches. This CDR3 is CASSLTGQGTDTQYF. As DNA, the CDR3 is TGTGCCAGCAGCTTAACGGGACAGGGAACAGATACGCAGTATTTT.

CDR3 residues: CASSYGTGSQPQHF. The CDR3 DNA is TGTGCCAGCAGTTACGGGACAGGGAGTCAGCCCCAGCATTTT. The V gene is TRBV6-5, the J gene TRBJ1-5, with TRBD1 matching 9 bases. Germline V lookup: CDR1 MNHEY, CDR2 SVGAGI. This CDR3 has 14 residues. J gave up 6 bases and V 2 bases, and 2 bases lay outside the gene matches.

This clone was seen once. The chain couples TRBV9 to TRBJ2-3, with D tentatively TRBD1 (6 bases). The CDR3 sequence is 14 residues long. The V end was cut by 0 bases, the J end by 5 bases, with 10 bases between. CDR1 is SGDLS, CDR2 YYNGEE, per germline. CDR3 amino acids: CASSVEQGVDTQYF. The CDR3 nucleotides read TGTGCCAGCAGCGTAGAACAGGGTGTAGATACGCAGTATTTT.

The J gene is TRBJ2-1, the V gene TRBV10-2; D may be TRBD1 or TRBD2 (5 bases each). Germline V gene data show CDR1 as WSHSY and CDR2 as SAAADI. Trimming pared 2 bases from V and 0 bases from J, leaving 11 bases between. The CDR3 is 16 amino acids. The DNA for the CDR3 is TGCGCCAGCAGTGAGCGTGCAGGGAGCTCCTACAATGAGCAGTTCTTC. This codes for CASSERAGSSYNEQFF.

The chain carries TRBV5-5 and TRBJ2-7, with TRBD2 matching 9 bases. V was pared by 2 bases and J by 5 bases, with 5 bases of the junction left unmatched. Germline V gene data show CDR1 as SGHKS and CDR2 as YYEKEE (reference sequence). The CDR3 loop spans 14 amino acids. The CDR3 here is CASSFGGGAHEQYF. Written as DNA, the CDR3 is TGTGCCAGCAGCTTCGGCGGGGGGGCACACGAGCAGTACTTC.

J is TRBJ2-2 and V is TRBV4-1; 7 bases line up with TRBD1. The germline CDR1 and CDR2 sequences are MGHRA and YSYEKL. The J segment lost 8 bases and the V segment lost 1 base, leaving 7 bases of the junction unmatched. This CDR3 contains 15 residues. CDR3 in amino acids: CASSQVAAGGGELFF. CDR3 DNA: TGCGCCAGCAGCCAAGTCGCGGCAGGGGGTGGGGAGCTGTTTTTT.